The source of this T cell receptor (beta chain) is a study of cytomegalovirus exposure and HLA in healthy donors. The study's findings and limits: Most TCR sequences were seen very rarely across donors, but some public TCRs occurred in many. DRB1 showed the most TCR associations and HLA-C the fewest in a later analysis, as rates varied by HLA locus.

It was with 60 Vbeta and 13 Jbeta primers that the PCR ran. Authors' data handling: Later reanalysis found 75 million to 95 million unique TCR beta chains, around 9.9 million of them shared. Sequencing was performed with immunoSEQ multiplex PCR; in TCRdb, only in-frame clones are kept and a portion is missing. V, J and clone size derive from that table, while D and trimming were established from the DNA sequence. The sample includes approximately 120,000 clones, 60% to 80% of them seen just once. Concerning this clone: The antigen is undetermined.

Trimming took off 4 bases at V and 7 bases at J, with 13 bases between the two ends. CDR3 size: 14 residues. The germline V gene has CDR1 MNHEY and CDR2 SMNVEV (reference sequence). Input material: PBMCs. The TCR sequence derives from a man between 50 and 59 years old in good health and CMV-seronegative. The genes are TRBV27 and TRBJ1-4; D might be TRBD1 (6 bases). The CDR3 nucleotides read TGTGCCAGCAGTTCCCACAGGGCGGGTGAAAAACTGTTTTTT. Its translation is CASSSHRAGEKLFF.